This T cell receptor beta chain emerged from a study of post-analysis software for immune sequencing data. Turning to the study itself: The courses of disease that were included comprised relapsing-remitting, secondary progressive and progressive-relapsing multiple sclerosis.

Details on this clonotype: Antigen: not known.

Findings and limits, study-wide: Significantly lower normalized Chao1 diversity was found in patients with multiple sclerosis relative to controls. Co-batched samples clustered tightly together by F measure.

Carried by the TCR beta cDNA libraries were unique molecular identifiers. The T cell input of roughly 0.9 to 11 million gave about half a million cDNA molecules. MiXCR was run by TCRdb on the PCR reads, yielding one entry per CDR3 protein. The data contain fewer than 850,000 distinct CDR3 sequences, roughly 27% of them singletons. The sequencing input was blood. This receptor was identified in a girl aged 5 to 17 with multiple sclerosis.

The CDR3 DNA reads as TGCAGTGCGGGACAGGGGCCCGAGAGGGTTCAGCCCCAGCATTTT. This codes for CSAGQGPERVQPQHF. The chain joins TRBV20-1 to TRBJ1-5; 10 nucleotides line up with TRBD1. CDR3 length equals 15 residues. V dropped 6 bases and J dropped 6; count of bases not matched to a gene: 11. The germline V gene encodes CDR1 DFQATT and CDR2 SNEGSKA (reference sequence).